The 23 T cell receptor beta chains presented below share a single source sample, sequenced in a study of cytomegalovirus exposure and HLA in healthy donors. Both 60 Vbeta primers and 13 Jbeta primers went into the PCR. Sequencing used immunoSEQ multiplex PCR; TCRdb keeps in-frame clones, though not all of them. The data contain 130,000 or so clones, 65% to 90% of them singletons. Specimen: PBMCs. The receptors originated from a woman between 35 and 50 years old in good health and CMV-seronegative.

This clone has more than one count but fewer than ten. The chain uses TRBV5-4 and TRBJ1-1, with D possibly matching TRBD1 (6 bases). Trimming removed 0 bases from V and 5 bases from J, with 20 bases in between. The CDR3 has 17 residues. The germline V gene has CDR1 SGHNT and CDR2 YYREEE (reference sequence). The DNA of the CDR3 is TGTGCCAGCAGCTTGGGTAGGGGGACCGCGAGTTTGACTGAAGCTTTCTTT. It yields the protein CASSLGRGTASLTEAFF.

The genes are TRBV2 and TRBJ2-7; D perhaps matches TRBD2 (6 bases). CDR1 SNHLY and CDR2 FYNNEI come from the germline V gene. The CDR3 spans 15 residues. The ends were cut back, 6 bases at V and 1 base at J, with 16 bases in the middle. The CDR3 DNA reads TGTGCCAGCAGCGCGGAGGGGCTCGAGTCCTACGAGCAGTACTTC. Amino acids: CASSAEGLESYEQYF.

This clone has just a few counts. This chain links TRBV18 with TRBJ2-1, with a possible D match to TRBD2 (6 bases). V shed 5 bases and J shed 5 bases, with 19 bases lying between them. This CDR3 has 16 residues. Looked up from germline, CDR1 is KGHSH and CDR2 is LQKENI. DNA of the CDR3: TGTGCCAGCTCAGGCCCGGGAGCGGGTATAAACAATGAGCAGTTCTTC. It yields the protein CASSGPGAGINNEQFF.

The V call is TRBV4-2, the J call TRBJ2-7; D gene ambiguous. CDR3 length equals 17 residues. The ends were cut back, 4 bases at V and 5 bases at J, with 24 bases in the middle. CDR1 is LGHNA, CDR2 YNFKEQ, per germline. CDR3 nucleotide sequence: TGTGCCAGCAGCCGCGCCGGGTATGCCCAAGGTGCCAACGAGCAGTACTTC. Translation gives CASSRAGYAQGANEQYF.

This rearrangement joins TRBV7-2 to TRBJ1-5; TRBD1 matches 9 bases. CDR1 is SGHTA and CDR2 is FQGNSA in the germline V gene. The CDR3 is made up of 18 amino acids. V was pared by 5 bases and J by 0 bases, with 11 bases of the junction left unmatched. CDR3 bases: TGTGCCAGCAGCGGAGGACAGGGGAGGGCATATAGCAATCAGCCCCAGCATTTT. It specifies CASSGGQGRAYSNQPQHF.

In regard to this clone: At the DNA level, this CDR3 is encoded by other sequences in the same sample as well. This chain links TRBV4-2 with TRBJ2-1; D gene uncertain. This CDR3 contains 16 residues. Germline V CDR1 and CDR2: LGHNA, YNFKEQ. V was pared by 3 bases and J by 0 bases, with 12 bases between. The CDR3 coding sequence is TGTGCCAGCAGCCAGGAATCAGGTAACTCCTACAATGAGCAGTTCTTC. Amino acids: CASSQESGNSYNEQFF.

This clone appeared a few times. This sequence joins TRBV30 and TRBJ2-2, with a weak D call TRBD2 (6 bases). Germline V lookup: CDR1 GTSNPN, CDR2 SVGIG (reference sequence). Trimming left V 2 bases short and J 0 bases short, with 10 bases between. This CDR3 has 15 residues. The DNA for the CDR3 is TGTGCCTGGAGTACCGGGACTCCGAACACCGGGGAGCTGTTTTTT. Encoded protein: CAWSTGTPNTGELFF.

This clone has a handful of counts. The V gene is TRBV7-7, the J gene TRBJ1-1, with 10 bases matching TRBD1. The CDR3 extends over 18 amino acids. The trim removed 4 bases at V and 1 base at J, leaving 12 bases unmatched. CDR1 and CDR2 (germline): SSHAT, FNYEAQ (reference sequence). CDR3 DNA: TGTGCCAGCAGCTCTCCGATGGGGACAGGGGCCACGAACACTGAAGCTTTCTTT. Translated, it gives CASSSPMGTGATNTEAFF.

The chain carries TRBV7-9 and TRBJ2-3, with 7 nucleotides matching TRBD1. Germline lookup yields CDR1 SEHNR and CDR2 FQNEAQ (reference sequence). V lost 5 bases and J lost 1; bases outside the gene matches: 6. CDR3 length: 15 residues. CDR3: CASSPVTGGTDTQYF. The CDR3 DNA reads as TGTGCCAGCAGCCCTGTCACAGGGGGCACAGATACGCAGTATTTT.

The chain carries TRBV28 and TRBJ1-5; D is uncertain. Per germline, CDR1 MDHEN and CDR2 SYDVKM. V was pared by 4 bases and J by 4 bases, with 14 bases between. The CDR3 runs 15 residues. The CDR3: CASSYPQALNQPQHF. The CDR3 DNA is TGTGCCAGCAGTTACCCCCAGGCTCTTAATCAGCCCCAGCATTTT.

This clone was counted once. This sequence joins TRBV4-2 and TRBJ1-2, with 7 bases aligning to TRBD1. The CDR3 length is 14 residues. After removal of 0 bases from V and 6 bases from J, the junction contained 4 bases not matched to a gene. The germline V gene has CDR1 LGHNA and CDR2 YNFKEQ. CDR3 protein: CASSQESQGDGYTF. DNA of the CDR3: TGTGCCAGCAGCCAAGAAAGCCAGGGGGATGGCTACACCTTC.

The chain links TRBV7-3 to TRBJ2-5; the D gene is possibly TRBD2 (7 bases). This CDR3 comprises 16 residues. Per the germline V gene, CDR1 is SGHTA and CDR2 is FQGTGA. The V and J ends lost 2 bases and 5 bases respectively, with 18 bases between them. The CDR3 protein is CASSLERMSGGETQYF. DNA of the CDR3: TGTGCCAGCAGCTTAGAGCGTATGTCGGGGGGCGAGACCCAGTACTTC.

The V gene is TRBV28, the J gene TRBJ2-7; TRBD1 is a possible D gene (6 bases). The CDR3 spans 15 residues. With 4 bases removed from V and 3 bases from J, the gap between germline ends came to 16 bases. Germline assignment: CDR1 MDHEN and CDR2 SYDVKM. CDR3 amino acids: CASSSMGALDYEQYF. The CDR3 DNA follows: TGTGCCAGCAGTTCCATGGGGGCCCTAGACTACGAGCAGTACTTC.

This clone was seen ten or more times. CDR3 nucleotides: TGTGCCAGCAGTGAATTAGGGGACAGGGCCTACGAGCAGTACTTC. It encodes CASSELGDRAYEQYF. The chain carries TRBV6-1 and TRBJ2-7; 9 nucleotides match TRBD1. The CDR3 contains 15 residues. In germline, CDR1 is MNHNS, CDR2 SASEGT. V trimming: 2 bases; J trimming: 2 bases; junction bases outside the gene matches: 4.

CDR3 DNA: TGTGCCAGCAGTTTTTCAGGAAGCAATCAGCCCCAGCATTTT. As protein: CASSFSGSNQPQHF. This sequence joins TRBV28 and TRBJ1-5, with no clear D. Trimming removed 3 bases from V and 1 base from J, with 7 bases in between. This CDR3 spans 14 amino acids. Germline V CDR1 and CDR2: MDHEN, SYDVKM.

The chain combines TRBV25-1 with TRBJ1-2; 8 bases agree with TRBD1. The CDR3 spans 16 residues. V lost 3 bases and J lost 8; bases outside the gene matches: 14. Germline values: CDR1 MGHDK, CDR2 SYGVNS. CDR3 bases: TGTGCCAGCAGTGAGCATGGTGGACAGGGAAGGAGGGGCTACACCTTC. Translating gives CASSEHGGQGRRGYTF.

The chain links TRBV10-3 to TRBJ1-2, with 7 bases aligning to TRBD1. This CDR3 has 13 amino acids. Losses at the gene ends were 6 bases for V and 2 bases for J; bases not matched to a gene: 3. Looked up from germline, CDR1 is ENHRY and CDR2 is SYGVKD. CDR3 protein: CAISRQGNYGYTF. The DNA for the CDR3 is TGTGCCATCAGCCGACAGGGAAACTATGGCTACACCTTC.

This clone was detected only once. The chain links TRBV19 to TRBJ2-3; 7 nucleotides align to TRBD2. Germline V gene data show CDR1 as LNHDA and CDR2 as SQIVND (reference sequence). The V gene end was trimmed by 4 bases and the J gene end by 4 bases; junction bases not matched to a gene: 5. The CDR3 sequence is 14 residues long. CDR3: CASSREGSADTQYF. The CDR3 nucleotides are TGTGCCAGTAGTAGGGAGGGGTCCGCAGATACGCAGTATTTT. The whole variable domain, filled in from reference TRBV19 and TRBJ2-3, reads DGGITQSPKYLFRKEGQNVTLSCEQNLNHDAMYWYRQDPGQGLRLIYYSQIVNDFQKGDIAEGYSVSREKKESFPLTVTSAQKNPTAFYLCASSREGSADTQYFGPGTRLTVL.

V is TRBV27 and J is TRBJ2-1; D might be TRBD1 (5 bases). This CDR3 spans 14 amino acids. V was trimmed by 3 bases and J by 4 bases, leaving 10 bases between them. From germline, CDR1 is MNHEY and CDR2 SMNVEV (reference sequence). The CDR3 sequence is CASSLRAGYNEQFF. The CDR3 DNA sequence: TGTGCCAGCAGTTTGAGAGCAGGGTACAATGAGCAGTTCTTC.

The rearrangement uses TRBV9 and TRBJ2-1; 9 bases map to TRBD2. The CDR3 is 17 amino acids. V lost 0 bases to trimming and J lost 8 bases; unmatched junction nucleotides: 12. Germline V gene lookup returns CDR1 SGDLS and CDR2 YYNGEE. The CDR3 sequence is CASSVGFAGGPRDEQFF. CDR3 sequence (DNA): TGTGCCAGCAGCGTAGGATTTGCGGGGGGGCCGAGGGATGAGCAGTTCTTC.

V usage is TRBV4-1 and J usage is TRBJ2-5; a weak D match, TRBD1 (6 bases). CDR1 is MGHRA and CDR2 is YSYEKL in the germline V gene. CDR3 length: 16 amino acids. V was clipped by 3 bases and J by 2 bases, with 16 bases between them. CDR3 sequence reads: CASSQAATGAQETQYF. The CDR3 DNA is TGCGCCAGCAGCCAGGCAGCGACAGGAGCGCAAGAGACCCAGTACTTC.

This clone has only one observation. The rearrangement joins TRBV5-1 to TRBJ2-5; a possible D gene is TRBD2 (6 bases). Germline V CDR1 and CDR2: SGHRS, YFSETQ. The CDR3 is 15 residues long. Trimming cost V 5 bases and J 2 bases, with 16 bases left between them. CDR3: CASRGPGEIQETQYF. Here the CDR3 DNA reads TGCGCCAGCAGAGGTCCGGGGGAAATACAAGAGACCCAGTACTTC.

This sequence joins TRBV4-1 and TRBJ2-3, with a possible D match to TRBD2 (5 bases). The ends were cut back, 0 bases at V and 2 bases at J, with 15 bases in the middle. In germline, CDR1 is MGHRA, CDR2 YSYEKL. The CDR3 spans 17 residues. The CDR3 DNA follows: TGCGCCAGCAGCCAAGATCGCGCGGGCCGTCCCACAGATACGCAGTATTTT. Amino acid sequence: CASSQDRAGRPTDTQYF.